Presented here are 10 T cell receptor beta chains from one specimen sequenced in a study of blood T cell repertoires in COVID-19. Assay: immunoSEQ multiplex PCR; the TCRdb copy retains only in-frame clones and omits some. This sample yields 130,000 to 150,000 clones, of which roughly four fifths are seen a single time; roughly 15% belongs to the top ten. The sequencing input was peripheral blood. All receptors come from a human donor with acute or convalescent COVID-19. The donor label of this sample is uncertain.

The J gene is TRBJ1-5, the V gene TRBV4-1; tentatively, D is TRBD1 (6 bases). This CDR3 is built from 16 residues. The ends were cut back, 5 bases at V and 5 bases at J, with 19 bases in the middle. Germline V lookup: CDR1 MGHRA, CDR2 YSYEKL. CDR3 coding DNA: TGCGCCAGCAGCTGGCGGTCAGGGGCGAACGATCAGCCCCAGCATTTT. This translates into CASSWRSGANDQPQHF.

This chain joins TRBV11-3 and TRBJ2-2; 8 bases agree with TRBD2. Germline lookup yields CDR1 SGHNT and CDR2 YENEEA. V trimming: 5 bases; J trimming: 3 bases; junction bases outside the gene matches: 8. This CDR3 has 16 amino acids. The CDR3 is CASSLGGGLHTGELFF. The CDR3 region has the DNA TGTGCCAGCAGCCTCGGGGGGGGGCTCCACACCGGGGAGCTGTTTTTT.

J is TRBJ2-1 and V is TRBV11-2; 9 bases match TRBD1. This CDR3 has 15 residues. Unmatched junction bases numbered 10, after V lost 5 bases and J lost 8 bases. The germline V gene has CDR1 SGHAT and CDR2 FQNNGV. CDR3: CASSQGTGTGYEQFF. In nucleotides, the CDR3 is TGTGCCAGCAGCCAAGGAACGGGGACAGGGTATGAGCAGTTCTTC. The full variable domain, completed using reference TRBV11-2 and TRBJ2-1, is EAGVAQSPRYKIIEKRQSVAFWCNPISGHATLYWYQQILGQGPKLLIQFQNNGVVDDSQLPKDRFSAERLKGVDSTLKIQPAKLEDSAVYLCASSQGTGTGYEQFFGPGTRLTVL.

This chain joins TRBV19 and TRBJ1-1, with D possibly being TRBD1 (5 bases). Trimming left V 6 bases short and J 4 bases short, with 15 bases between. The CDR3 extends over 14 amino acids. In germline, CDR1 is LNHDA, CDR2 SQIVND (reference sequence). For the CDR3, the DNA is TGTGCCAGTAGCAGGACTGCGGGGGGCACTGAAGCTTTCTTT. This gives the protein CASSRTAGGTEAFF.

The CDR3 reads CASLPAPGDYEQYF. In DNA, the CDR3 is TGTGCCAGCCTCCCTGCCCCGGGGGACTACGAGCAGTACTTC. The chain carries TRBV2 and TRBJ2-7, with D maybe TRBD2 (6 bases). V was clipped by 8 bases and J by 3 bases, with 17 bases between them. The CDR3 runs 14 residues. The V gene's germline CDR1 is SNHLY and CDR2 FYNNEI.

This clone has just one count. V and J are TRBV11-2 and TRBJ1-3; D is undetermined. This CDR3 is built from 11 residues. V was trimmed by 2 bases and J by 7 bases, leaving 3 bases between them. Per germline, CDR1 SGHAT and CDR2 FQNNGV. The chain's CDR3 is CASSLLNTIYF. The CDR3 nucleotides are TGTGCCAGCAGCTTACTCAACACCATATATTTT.

CDR3 amino acids: CASSIDREAEKLFF. In DNA, the CDR3 is TGTGCCAGCAGTATCGACAGGGAGGCTGAAAAACTGTTTTTT. The chain has TRBV6-5 and TRBJ1-4; 7 nucleotides match TRBD1. V was clipped by 5 bases and J by 7 bases; unmatched bases: 7. The CDR3 is 14 amino acids. Germline CDR1 reads MNHEY; CDR2 reads SVGAGI.

This chain links TRBV10-1 with TRBJ2-5, with TRBD2 matching over 13 bases. The V gene end was trimmed by 5 bases and the J gene end by 1 base; junction bases not matched to a gene: 4. The CDR3 has 16 residues. CDR1 is WNHNN and CDR2 is SYGVQD in the germline V gene (reference sequence). The CDR3: CASSPGTSGTQETQYF. The CDR3 DNA follows: TGCGCCAGCAGTCCCGGGACTAGCGGGACCCAAGAGACCCAGTACTTC.

This clone came up a few times. V usage is TRBV24-1 and J usage is TRBJ1-2; D uncertain. The V and J ends lost 9 bases and 8 bases respectively, with 9 bases between them. Germline CDR1 KGHDR, CDR2 SFDVKD. The length of the CDR3 is 10 residues. In DNA form, the CDR3 reads TGTGCCACCGCCCCCGAGGGCTACACCTTC. Protein: CATAPEGYTF.

This rearrangement joins TRBV29-1 to TRBJ2-1; 9 bases line up with TRBD2. After removal of 7 bases from V and 5 bases from J, the junction contained 12 bases not matched to a gene. The CDR3 covers 15 residues. The germline V gene has CDR1 SQVTM and CDR2 ANQGSEA. CDR3 nucleotide sequence: TGCAGCGCCCTCCCCCGGCGGGGGGGAGACAATGAGCAGTTCTTC. It encodes CSALPRRGGDNEQFF.